Sequencing of this T cell receptor (beta chain) was carried out in a study of T cell changes during pregnancy in multiple sclerosis. Sequencing used immunoSEQ multiplex PCR; TCRdb keeps in-frame clones, though not all of them. This repertoire shows 30,000 to 35,000 clones, approximately 90% found once; its top ten account for approximately 12%. V was pared by 6 bases and J by 3 bases, with 20 bases between. This CDR3 is 16 amino acids long. Looked up from germline, CDR1 is MNHNY and CDR2 is SVGAGI (reference sequence). By proportion, this clone is large. Sequenced here: CD8+ T cells from peripheral blood mononuclear cells, sampled before pregnancy. This chain links TRBV6-6 with TRBJ1-1; D gene ambiguous. This receptor was identified in a female donor with multiple sclerosis, enrolled in a pregnancy study. This chain's CDR3 is CASSPPSDSPHTEAFF. Here the CDR3 DNA reads TGTGCCAGCAGCCCCCCGTCCGACTCCCCACACACTGAAGCTTTCTTT.